The 7 T cell receptor beta chains below were found in one sample sequenced in a study of response to subunit inactivated influenza vaccine. MiXCR was run by TCRdb on the RT-PCR reads, yielding one entry per CDR3 protein. The sample yields under 850,000 distinct CDR3 sequences, around 18% seen once. The input for sequencing was PBMCs from blood, taken 4 to 6 days after vaccination. The source of these receptors is a man in his forties or fifties who received an inactivated influenza vaccine.

Of note for this clonotype: A read error may explain this, as a much larger clone is one base away. The chain employs TRBV20-1 and TRBJ2-3; TRBD1 matches at 8 bases. TRBJ1-5 explains the end of the DNA better; the J call may be wrong. The germline CDR1 and CDR2 sequences are DFQATT and SNEGSKA (reference sequence). This CDR3 comprises 12 residues. CDR3 loop: CSATDRGNTQHF. Written as DNA, the CDR3 is TGCAGTGCTACCGACAGGGGTAATACGCAGCATTTT.

This clonotype has just a few counts. The J gene is TRBJ2-3, the V gene TRBV15; D remains ambiguous. The CDR3 runs 15 residues. V gave up 0 bases and J gave up 4 bases, with 11 bases separating them. Germline loops: CDR1 LNHNV, CDR2 YYDKDF (reference sequence). The CDR3 sequence: CATSRDPVSSDTQYF. The CDR3 DNA reads TGTGCCACCAGCAGAGATCCTGTTTCATCAGATACGCAGTATTTT. The whole variable domain, filled in from reference TRBV15 and TRBJ2-3, reads DAMVIQNPRYQVTQFGKPVTLSCSQTLNHNVMYWYQQKSSQAPKLLFHYYDKDFNNEADTPDNFQSRRPNTSFCFLDIRSPGLGDTAMYLCATSRDPVSSDTQYFGPGTRLTVL.

The CDR3 DNA follows: TGCAGTGCTAGGGGACTAGCGGGAAAAAACACCGGGGAGCTGTTTTTT. Protein product: CSARGLAGKNTGELFF. V gene TRBV20-1 combines with J gene TRBJ2-2, with 13 bases identical to TRBD2. Germline-derived CDR1 and CDR2 are DFQATT and SNEGSKA (reference sequence). The CDR3 consists of 16 residues. The trim removed 3 bases at V and 2 bases at J, leaving 3 bases unmatched.

This clonotype was recorded a few times. The V gene is TRBV7-9, the J gene TRBJ2-7, with D hard to call. The CDR3 is 12 residues long. Germline CDR1 SEHNR, CDR2 FQNEAQ (reference sequence). V was clipped by 2 bases and J by 6 bases, with 8 bases between them. The CDR3 DNA reads TGTGCCAGCAGCTTAAGTAGTTCCGAGCAGTACTTC. Protein sequence: CASSLSSSEQYF.

This clonotype was seen more than once but under ten times. V gene TRBV12-3 or TRBV12-4 combines with J gene TRBJ2-3; 9 bases agree with TRBD2. The CDR3 covers 15 residues. V gave up 6 bases and J gave up 0 bases; unmatched junction bases: 4. The CDR3 loop is CASRPGLASTDTQYF. The DNA of the CDR3 is TGTGCCAGCAGGCCGGGACTAGCTAGCACAGATACGCAGTATTTT.

The chain is built from TRBV20-1 and TRBJ2-6; D not resolved. In germline, CDR1 is DFQATT, CDR2 SNEGSKA (reference sequence). The V end lost 3 bases, the J end lost 0 bases, and 6 bases lay between the germline ends. This CDR3 has 14 amino acids. The CDR3 is CSARGASGANVLTF. The CDR3 DNA follows: TGCAGTGCTAGGGGCGCCTCTGGGGCCAACGTCCTGACTTTC.

The chain uses TRBV12-3 or TRBV12-4 and TRBJ2-3; 10 nucleotides match TRBD2. The V and J ends lost 5 bases and 4 bases, in that order; junction bases with no gene match: 3. The length of the CDR3 is 14 residues. The CDR3, as DNA: TGTGCCAGCAGTCCTAGCGGGAGTTCAGATACGCAGTATTTT. Translation gives CASSPSGSSDTQYF.